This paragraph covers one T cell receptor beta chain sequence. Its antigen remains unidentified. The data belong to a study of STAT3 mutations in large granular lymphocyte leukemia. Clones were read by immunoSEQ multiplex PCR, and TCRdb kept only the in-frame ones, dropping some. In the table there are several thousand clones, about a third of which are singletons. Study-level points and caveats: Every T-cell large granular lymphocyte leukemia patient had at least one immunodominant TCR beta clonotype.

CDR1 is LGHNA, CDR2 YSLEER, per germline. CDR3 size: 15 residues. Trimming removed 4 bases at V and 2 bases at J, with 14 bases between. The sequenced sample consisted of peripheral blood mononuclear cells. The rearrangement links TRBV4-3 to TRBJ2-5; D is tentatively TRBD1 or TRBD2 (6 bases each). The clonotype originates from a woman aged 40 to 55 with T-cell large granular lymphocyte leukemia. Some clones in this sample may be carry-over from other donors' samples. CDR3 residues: CASSPGAGIQETQYF. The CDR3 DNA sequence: TGCGCCAGCAGCCCGGGGGCGGGCATACAAGAGACCCAGTACTTC.